The sequence of this T cell receptor (beta chain) was determined in a study of cytomegalovirus exposure and HLA in healthy donors. Across the study: Out of fewer than 500 genotyped donors, about 81% belonged to the Caucasian-associated ancestry cluster. Study results and limitations: High specificity and sensitivity for cytomegalovirus status were reported for the classifier. TCR beta chains numbering 164 were designated cytomegalovirus-associated.

Germline V gene lookup returns CDR1 SNHLY and CDR2 FYNNEI. CDR3 length: 12 amino acids. Primers included in the PCR were 60 Vbeta and 13 Jbeta primers. The method was immunoSEQ multiplex PCR; TCRdb's version includes in-frame clones alone and lacks a portion of them. Of under 150,000 clones in the sample, around three quarters were seen once. Points on this clone: Its antigen is unidentified. Its ends do not fully match the called genes, so a read error is possible.

The chain combines TRBV2 with TRBJ2-7, with a weak D call TRBD1 (6 bases). The clonotype comes from a woman in her 40s in good health and CMV-seropositive. Material: PBMCs. In DNA, the CDR3 is TGTGCCAGCAGTGGAACAGGGCCAAAGGTCGGCTTC. It translates to CASSGTGPKVGF.